This T cell receptor (beta chain) stems from a study of low-dose radiotherapy and immunotherapy resistance in tumors. For the study at large: One day prior to radiation and immunotherapy, intravenous cyclophosphamide at 200 mg/m2 was given, repeated every two weeks.

Stated time point: before trial treatment. Donors were dosed with nivolumab and ipilimumab; they also received aspirin, low-dose cyclophosphamide and low-dose radiotherapy. Primers targeting TRAV and TRBV primed first-strand cDNA, covering alpha and beta chains. The authors ran around 20 PCR cycles to amplify TCRs with a constant-region primer and V-primer adapter. After the mRNA was isolated, it was amplified using in vitro transcription. One entry per CDR3 protein results from TCRdb running MiXCR on the reads. Of around 80,000 distinct CDR3 sequences listed, approximately 17% were seen once; the top ten hold 5% to 7%. The sample holds many counts of this clonotype. The V and J ends lost 2 bases and 3 bases respectively, with 11 bases between them. Per germline, CDR1 DFQATT and CDR2 SNEGSKA (reference sequence). There are 13 residues in the CDR3.

The chain carries TRBV20-1 and TRBJ2-7; TRBD2 is a possible D gene (6 bases). This TCR came from a male donor with prostate cancer. This material consisted of PBMCs, taken before treatment. The CDR3, as DNA: TGCAGTGCTAGAAGGCGGGAACACTACGAGCAGTACTTC. It translates to CSARRREHYEQYF.